This T cell receptor beta chain was identified during a study of T cells in Graves' hyperthyroidism and ophthalmopathy. Overall study context: Prior to any treatment, at the point of initial diagnosis, peripheral blood was collected.

The ends were cut back, 7 bases at V and 1 base at J, with 22 bases in the middle. Per germline, CDR1 SQVTM and CDR2 ANQGSEA. This CDR3 has 16 amino acids. RNA transcripts were the template for amplifying TCR beta CDR3 regions. With the HTBI primer set, the TCR CDR3 went through a first round of RT-PCR. MiXCR, applied by TCRdb to the multiplex PCR reads, yields one record per CDR3 protein. The sample comprises hundreds of thousands of distinct CDR3 sequences, about 14% of which are singletons, and 25% to 30% rests with the top ten. This clonotype was seen ten or more times. The antigen remains unidentified. Overall study results and limits: Ophthalmopathy got predicted by the model a median around 6.8 months before its onset.

The genes are TRBV29-1 and TRBJ1-1; maybe TRBD1 (6 bases). The sequence derives from a man aged 50 to 60 with Graves' ophthalmopathy. Material for sequencing was blood. The CDR3 is CSAMYRGGGGNTEAFF. The DNA for the CDR3 is TGCAGCGCAATGTATCGGGGGGGCGGAGGGAACACTGAAGCTTTCTTT. Complete variable domain (other parts from reference TRBV29-1 and TRBJ1-1): SAVISQKPSRDICQRGTSLTIQCQVDSQVTMMFWYRQQPGQSLTLIATANQGSEATYESGFVIDKFPISRPNLTFSTLTVSNMSPEDSSIYLCSAMYRGGGGNTEAFFGQGTRLTVV.